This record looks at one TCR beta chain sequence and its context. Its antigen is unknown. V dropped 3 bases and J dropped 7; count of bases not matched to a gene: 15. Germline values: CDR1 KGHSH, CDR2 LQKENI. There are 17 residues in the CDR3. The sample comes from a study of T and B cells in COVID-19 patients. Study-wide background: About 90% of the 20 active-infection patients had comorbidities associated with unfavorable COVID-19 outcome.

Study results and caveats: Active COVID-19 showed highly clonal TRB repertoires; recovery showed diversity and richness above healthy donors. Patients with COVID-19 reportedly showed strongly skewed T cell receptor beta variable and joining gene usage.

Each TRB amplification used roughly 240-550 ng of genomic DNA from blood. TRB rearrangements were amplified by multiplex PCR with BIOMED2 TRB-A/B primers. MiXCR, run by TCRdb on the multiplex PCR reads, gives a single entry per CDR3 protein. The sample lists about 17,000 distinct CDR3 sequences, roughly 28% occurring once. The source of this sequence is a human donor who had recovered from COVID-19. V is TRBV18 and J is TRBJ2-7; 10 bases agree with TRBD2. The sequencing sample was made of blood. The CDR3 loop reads CASSPPLLAGGLWEQYF. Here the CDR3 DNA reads TGTGCCAGCTCACCCCCCTTATTAGCGGGGGGCCTATGGGAGCAGTACTTC.